This T cell receptor (beta chain) was observed in a study of T cell changes during pregnancy in multiple sclerosis. Assay used: immunoSEQ multiplex PCR; TCRdb lists only in-frame clones, some missing. The sample consists of some 52,000 clones, 80% to 95% of them appearing once. Trimming left V 7 bases short and J 6 bases short, with 21 bases between. Germline V gene data show CDR1 as MNHNY and CDR2 as SVGAGI (reference sequence). The CDR3 runs 15 residues. This rearrangement joins TRBV6-6 to TRBJ1-2; D is unresolved. Sample: CD4+ T cells from peripheral blood mononuclear cells, taken in the third trimester of pregnancy. This sequence was found in a female donor with multiple sclerosis, enrolled in a pregnancy study. The chain's CDR3 is CASTKPGKGGHGYTF. The CDR3, as DNA: TGTGCCAGCACCAAGCCTGGAAAGGGCGGGCATGGCTACACCTTC.